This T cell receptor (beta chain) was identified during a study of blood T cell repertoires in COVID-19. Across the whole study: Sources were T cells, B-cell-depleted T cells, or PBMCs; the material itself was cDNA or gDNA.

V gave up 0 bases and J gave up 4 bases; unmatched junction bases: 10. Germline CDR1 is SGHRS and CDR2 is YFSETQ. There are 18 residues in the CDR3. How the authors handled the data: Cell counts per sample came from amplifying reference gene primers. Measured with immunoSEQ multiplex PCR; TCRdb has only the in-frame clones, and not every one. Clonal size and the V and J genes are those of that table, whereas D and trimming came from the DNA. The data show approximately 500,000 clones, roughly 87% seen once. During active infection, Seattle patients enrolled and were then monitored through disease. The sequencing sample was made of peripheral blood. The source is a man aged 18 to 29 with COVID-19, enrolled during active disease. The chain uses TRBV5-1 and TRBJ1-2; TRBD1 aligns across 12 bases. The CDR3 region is CASSLATGQGARVYGYTF. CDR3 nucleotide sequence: TGCGCCAGCAGCTTGGCGACGGGACAGGGGGCTAGGGTCTATGGCTACACCTTC.